The entry below gives a single T cell receptor beta chain sequence along with its context. Its matching antigen is unknown. The table came from immunoSEQ multiplex PCR; TCRdb's copy has only in-frame clones and leaves some out. The table lists more than 45,000 clones, 83% of them singletons. Germline CDR1 is LNHDA and CDR2 is SQIVND (reference sequence). V lost 9 bases, J lost 9 bases, and 12 bases stayed unmatched. The CDR3 extends over 13 amino acids. The data were taken from a study of OX40 agonist ivuxolimab in advanced cancers. Study-level background: In this trial design, patients received ivuxolimab intravenously at 0.01 to 10 mg/kg every 2 weeks. Study results and limitations: More expanded clones were found, on average, in CD8+ than in CD4+ T cells. Dose levels from 0.1 to 3.0 mg/kg saw CD4+ and CD8+ blood T cells expand clonally by week 6.

The rearrangement links TRBV19 to TRBJ1-2; TRBD1 agrees at 8 bases. The TCR was taken from an adult with an advanced solid tumor such as melanoma, head and neck, liver or kidney cancer. Source: CD4+ or CD8+ T cells sorted from blood, taken in a trial of the OX40 agonist ivuxolimab. CDR3 DNA: TGTGCCAGCGCCTCGGGACAGGTCCGGAGCTACACCTTC. Its protein is CASASGQVRSYTF.